The TCR beta chain under discussion was sequenced for a study of T cell responses to AZD1222 COVID-19 vaccine (dated by TCRdb to the early 2020s). With regard to the full study: TCR sequencing covered some 240 trial participants: approximately 200 given two doses of AZD1222 and approximately 25 given two doses of MenACWY control vaccine. Trial participants were enrolled into age subgroups of 18-55, 56-69 and 70-plus years, which contained about 150, 28 and 57 TCR-sequenced participants, respectively. Overall study results and their limits: Participants were mostly white British, with more females than males. The authors suggested clonal diversity may have been underestimated. CD4 TCRs associated with the vaccine covered the entire spike protein, and the dominant responses were in regions 160-218 and 743-854. No day 14 peak-response samples were available, so repertoires were characterized only after the peak T cell response. After two AZD1222 doses, both the breadth and the depth of spike-specific TCRs were significantly higher than at day 0 and than in MenACWY recipients. Reportedly, close to half of the unique spike-specific TCRs recognized epitopes lying outside the regions that are mutated in the B.1.351 and B.1.1.7 variants. Conclusions about previously exposed vaccinees were limited because only six AZD1222 recipients were SARS-CoV-2 seropositive at baseline. The 56-69-year group was small, and its depth increase did not reach significance, likely because of low power.

The time point label here, explained by the study, means: about 28 days (+/-7) after the second vaccine dose. AZD1222 recipients whose second dose came at about 4 weeks and those whose second dose came at about 12 weeks were combined into one group, since spike-specific TCR depth and breadth did not differ between the two schedules. Samples from vaccinated people were obtained from the UK trials COV001 and COV002, which included a single-blind randomized controlled phase 2/3 trial of AZD1222 (ChAdOx1 nCoV-19) in healthy adults. For TCRbeta chain sequencing, PBMC samples were collected from trial participants at day 0 and at day 28 after the second dose. The CDR3 regions of human TCRbeta chains were analyzed by immunosequencing. In the original analysis: TCRs in the repertoires were matched against a reference library of SARS-CoV-2-specific TCRs that had been generated with the MIRA antigen-specificity platform. Breadth was defined as the fraction of unique TCRs that were SARS-CoV-2-associated. Depth was defined as the fraction of total T cells that were SARS-CoV-2-associated. Using the MIRA data, every spike-specific TCR was mapped to the spike region that the TCR reacted to and assigned to either a CD4 or a CD8 class. Log10-transformed breadth and depth values were compared by one-way ANOVA with Sidak's multiple comparisons tests. TCRdb re-hosts the immuneACCESS table, in-frame sequences only. Its copies lack some clones; in the studies checked, an unresolved V gene accounts for under half of them, and the cause for the rest is not known. V and J calls and clone size are given by that table; D and trimming were obtained from the DNA. The sample data list roughly 120,000 clones, and 85% to 90% of these were observed just once. The ten largest clones represent roughly 7% of the sample.

The table lists this clone with a count of one. Its antigen remains undetermined. It has no much larger one-base neighbor in the sample; base qualities were not kept. From its cysteine to its phenylalanine, the CDR3 spans 10 amino acids. Only CDR3 DNA remains: 30 bases, in frame from the first base. V sheds 11 bases and J sheds 12 bases, leaving 17 bases between their ends. From the germline V gene, CDR1 is SNHLY and CDR2 is FYNNEI. This sequence originates from an adult who received the AZD1222 COVID-19 vaccine. The sequencing used peripheral blood, collected 28 days after the second AZD1222 dose. The rearrangement combines TRBV2 with TRBJ2-7; the D gene is perhaps TRBD1, from 6 matching bases. Here the CDR3 is given as CASWDTQTYF. Read as DNA, the sequence is TGTGCCTCCTGGGACACCCAAACGTACTTC.